The clone carrying this TCR beta chain was observed once. Assay: immunoSEQ multiplex PCR; the TCRdb copy retains only in-frame clones and omits some. This sample has approximately 63,000 clones; more than 85% occur once, and the top ten carry less than 6.5%. The V end lost 0 bases, the J end lost 0 bases, and 13 bases lay between the germline ends. This CDR3 comprises 17 residues. Germline CDR1 and CDR2: LGHDT and YNNKEL (reference sequence). These data originate in a study of blood T cell repertoires in COVID-19. Study context: The cDNA or gDNA used as material had been derived from T cells, B-cell-depleted T cells, or PBMCs.

This receptor was identified in an elderly man in a cohort sampled during active COVID-19. V is TRBV3-1 (or the pseudogene TRBV3-2) and J is TRBJ2-3; D possibly corresponds to TRBD1 (6 bases). Sequencing was done on a sample of peripheral blood. As DNA, the CDR3 is TGTGCCAGCAGCCAAGATCTCGGGACATCTAGCACAGATACGCAGTATTTT. Amino acid sequence: CASSQDLGTSSTDTQYF.